Listed below are T cell receptor beta chains from one sample, sequenced in a study of control samples from healthy donors and cancer patients. Here immunoSEQ multiplex PCR was the method, and the copy in TCRdb shows in-frame clones only, minus some. The sample records approximately 150,000 clones, approximately 89% being singletons. Sequenced: PBMCs. The receptor set was obtained from a middle-aged man with head and neck cancer. The CDR3 runs from the conserved cysteine through the conserved F or W. The D gene is left open where the match is weak. For some rows the clone size is stated as once, few or many, or as a class when expanded; others skip it.

V gene	clone size	D gene	J gene	CDR3 protein	CDR3 DNA
TRBV7-9	-	-	TRBJ1-1	CASSSGLLNTEAFF	TGTGCCAGCAGCTCGGGACTTCTGAACACTGAAGCTTTCTTT
TRBV5-8	-	-	TRBJ2-2	CASSLMRAGITGELFF	TGTGCCAGCAGCTTGATGCGGGCCGGCATCACCGGGGAGCTGTTTTTT
TRBV11-2	-	-	TRBJ1-1	CASSDPGQWANTEAFF	TGTGCCAGCAGCGACCCGGGTCAGTGGGCTAACACTGAAGCTTTCTTT
TRBV11-2	few	TRBD2	TRBJ2-7	CASSGSGVPYEQYF	TGTGCCAGCAGCGGAAGCGGGGTCCCCTACGAGCAGTACTTC
TRBV12-3/TRBV12-4	-	-	TRBJ2-1	CASIYRGEQFF	TGTGCCAGCATCTACCGCGGCGAGCAGTTCTTC
TRBV4-2	-	-	TRBJ2-7	CASSQEFGDYEQYF	TGTGCCAGCAGCCAAGAATTTGGGGACTACGAGCAGTACTTC
TRBV21-1	-	-	TRBJ1-6	CASSTTTEGSSYNSPLHF	TGTGCCAGCAGCACCACGACAGAGGGGAGCTCCTATAATTCACCCCTCCACTTT
TRBV6-6	-	-	TRBJ1-5	CASRPRGAYQPQHF	TGTGCCAGCAGGCCCCGGGGGGCCTATCAGCCCCAGCATTTT
TRBV9	-	-	TRBJ1-1	CASSVEGVNTEAFF	TGTGCCAGCAGCGTAGAAGGGGTGAACACTGAAGCTTTCTTT
TRBV7-9	-	-	TRBJ2-5	CASTHSLAETQYF	TGTGCCAGCACCCATTCCCTGGCAGAGACCCAGTACTTC
TRBV2	-	-	TRBJ2-7	CASSEQDRRGEQYF	TGTGCCAGCAGTGAACAAGACAGGAGGGGGGAGCAGTACTTC
TRBV28	few	-	TRBJ2-5	CASSPTQVRETQYF	TGTGCCAGCAGCCCAACCCAGGTTCGGGAGACCCAGTACTTC
TRBV27	-	TRBD2	TRBJ2-1	CASSFSLGLAGEQFF	TGTGCCAGCAGTTTCAGCCTGGGACTAGCGGGAGAGCAGTTCTTC
TRBV28	-	-	TRBJ2-7	CASSLLGPVGEQYF	TGTGCCAGCAGTTTATTGGGACCCGTGGGCGAGCAGTACTTC
TRBV7-9	-	TRBD1	TRBJ2-7	CASSGRDRTYEQYF	TGTGCCAGCAGCGGCAGGGACAGGACCTACGAGCAGTACTTC
TRBV6-5	-	-	TRBJ2-7	CASRQSQGSGYEQYF	TGTGCCAGCAGACAATCACAGGGTTCCGGCTACGAGCAGTACTTC
TRBV7-9	-	-	TRBJ2-7	CASSLGEDLPYEQYF	TGTGCCAGCAGCTTGGGTGAGGATTTACCCTACGAGCAGTACTTC
TRBV14	once	-	TRBJ2-7	CASSHGYEQYF	TGTGCCAGCAGCCACGGTTACGAGCAGTACTTC
TRBV7-9	-	-	TRBJ1-5	CASSPSWALGQPQHF	TGTGCCAGCAGCCCGTCGTGGGCATTGGGGCAGCCCCAGCATTTT
TRBV30	-	-	TRBJ2-7	CAWSVRGGGEQYF	TGTGCCTGGAGTGTAAGAGGGGGAGGCGAGCAGTACTTC
TRBV6-1	-	-	TRBJ2-7	CASSDFAFRYF	TGTGCCAGCAGTGATTTTGCCTTTAGGTACTTC
TRBV7-9	-	-	TRBJ2-7	CASSLRTPVGSYSSYEQYF	TGTGCCAGCAGCTTAAGGACGCCGGTGGGGTCCTATTCCTCCTACGAGCAGTACTTC
TRBV30	-	-	TRBJ1-6	CAGGATKVGSPLHF	TGTGCCGGGGGGGCTACCAAAGTAGGTTCACCCCTCCACTTT
TRBV18	-	-	TRBJ1-1	CASSPVLGGMNTEAFF	TGTGCCAGCTCACCAGTTTTAGGGGGGATGAACACTGAAGCTTTCTTT
TRBV19	once	-	TRBJ2-5	CASSAGETQYF	TGTGCCAGTAGTGCCGGGGAGACCCAGTACTTC
TRBV9	-	-	TRBJ2-2	CASSVGSGSTGELFF	TGTGCCAGCAGCGTAGGTTCGGGGTCCACCGGGGAGCTGTTTTTT
TRBV6-1	-	-	TRBJ1-2	CASSEEANYGYTF	TGTGCCAGCAGTGAAGAGGCGAACTATGGCTACACCTTC
TRBV9	once	-	TRBJ1-2	CASSESGVLFPIAYTF	TGTGCCAGCAGCGAGTCAGGGGTACTTTTTCCCATCGCTTACACCTTC
TRBV9	-	-	TRBJ1-1	CASSELPGRFFGSNTEAFF	TGTGCCAGCAGCGAGCTTCCGGGACGGTTTTTTGGATCGAACACTGAAGCTTTCTTT
TRBV5-5	-	TRBD1	TRBJ1-2	CASSPRTGGNYGYTF	TGTGCCAGCAGCCCGCGGACAGGGGGGAACTATGGCTACACCTTC
TRBV3-1/TRBV3-2	-	-	TRBJ2-1	CASSPDVVADEQFF	TGTGCCAGCAGCCCAGACGTGGTAGCGGATGAGCAGTTCTTC
TRBV6-5	-	-	TRBJ1-3	CASTRPQAGNTIYF	TGTGCCAGCACCCGACCCCAGGCTGGAAACACCATATATTTT
TRBV7-3	-	TRBD2	TRBJ2-3	CASSLSTLAGGRNTQYF	TGTGCCAGCAGCTTAAGCACGTTAGCGGGGGGGAGAAATACGCAGTATTTT
TRBV5-4	-	TRBD2	TRBJ2-1	CASAGGTYNEQFF	TGTGCCAGCGCGGGGGGCACCTACAATGAGCAGTTCTTC
TRBV28	-	-	TRBJ2-2	CASSRGYTGELFF	TGTGCCAGCAGTAGGGGATACACCGGGGAGCTGTTTTTT
TRBV5-1	-	TRBD2	TRBJ2-1	CASSLTLAGANEQFF	TGCGCCAGCAGCTTGACACTAGCGGGAGCAAATGAGCAGTTCTTC
TRBV2	-	-	TRBJ1-2	CASSVVGALHGYTF	TGTGCCAGCAGTGTCGTTGGGGCACTCCATGGCTACACCTTC